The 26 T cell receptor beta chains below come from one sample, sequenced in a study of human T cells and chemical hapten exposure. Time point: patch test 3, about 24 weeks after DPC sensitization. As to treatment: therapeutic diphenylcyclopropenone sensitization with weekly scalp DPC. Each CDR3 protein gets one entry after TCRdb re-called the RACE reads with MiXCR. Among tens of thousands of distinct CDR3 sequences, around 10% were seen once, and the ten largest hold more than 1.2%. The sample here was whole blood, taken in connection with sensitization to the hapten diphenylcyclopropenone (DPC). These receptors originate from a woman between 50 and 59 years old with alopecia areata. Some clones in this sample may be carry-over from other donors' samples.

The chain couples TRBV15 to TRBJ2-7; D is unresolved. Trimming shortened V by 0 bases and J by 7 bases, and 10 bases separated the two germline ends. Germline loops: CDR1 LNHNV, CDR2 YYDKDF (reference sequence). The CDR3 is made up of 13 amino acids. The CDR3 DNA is TGTGCCACCAGCAGAGATCTGGGTTTTGAGCAGTACTTC. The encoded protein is CATSRDLGFEQYF.

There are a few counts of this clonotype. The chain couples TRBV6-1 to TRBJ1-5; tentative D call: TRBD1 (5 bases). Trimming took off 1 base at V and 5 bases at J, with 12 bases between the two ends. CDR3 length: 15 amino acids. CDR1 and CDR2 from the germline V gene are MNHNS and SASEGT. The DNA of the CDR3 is TGTGCCAGCAGTGAAGTTCGGGGGGACGATCAGCCCCAGCATTTT. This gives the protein CASSEVRGDDQPQHF.

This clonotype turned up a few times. DNA of the CDR3: TGCGCCAGCAGGTCCGTTATCACAGATACGCAGTATTTT. This translates into CASRSVITDTQYF. The rearrangement links TRBV5-1 to TRBJ2-3, with D uncertain. V dropped 5 bases and J dropped 2 bases, with 9 bases sitting between them. CDR1 and CDR2 (germline): SGHRS, YFSETQ. This CDR3 comprises 13 residues.

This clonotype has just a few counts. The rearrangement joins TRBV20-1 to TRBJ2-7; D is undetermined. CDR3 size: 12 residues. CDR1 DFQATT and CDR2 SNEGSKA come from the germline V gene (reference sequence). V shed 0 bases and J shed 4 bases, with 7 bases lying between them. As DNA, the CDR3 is TGCAGTGCTAGAGATCAATCTTACGAGCAGTACTTC. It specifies CSARDQSYEQYF.

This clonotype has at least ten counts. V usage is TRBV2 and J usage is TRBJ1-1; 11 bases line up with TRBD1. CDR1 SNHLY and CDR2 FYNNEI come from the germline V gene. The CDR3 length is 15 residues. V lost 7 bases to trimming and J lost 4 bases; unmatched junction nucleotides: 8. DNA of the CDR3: TGTGCCAGCAAGAGGACAGGGGGCTATCCCACTGAAGCTTTCTTT. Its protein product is CASKRTGGYPTEAFF.

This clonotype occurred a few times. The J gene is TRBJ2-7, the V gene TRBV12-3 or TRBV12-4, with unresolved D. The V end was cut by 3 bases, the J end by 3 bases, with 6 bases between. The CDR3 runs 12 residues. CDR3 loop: CASSFGYYEQYF. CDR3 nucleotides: TGTGCCAGCAGTTTTGGCTACTACGAGCAGTACTTC.

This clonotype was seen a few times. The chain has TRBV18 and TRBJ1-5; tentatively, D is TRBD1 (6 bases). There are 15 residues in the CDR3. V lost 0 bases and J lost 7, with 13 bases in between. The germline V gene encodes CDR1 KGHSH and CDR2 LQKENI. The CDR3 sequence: CASSPPGGGQQPQHF. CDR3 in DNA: TGTGCCAGCTCACCACCCGGCGGGGGGCAACAGCCCCAGCATTTT.

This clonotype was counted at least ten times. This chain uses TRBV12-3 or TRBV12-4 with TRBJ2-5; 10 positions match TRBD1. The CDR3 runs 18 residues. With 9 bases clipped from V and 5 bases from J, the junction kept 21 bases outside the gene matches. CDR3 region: CASGASLGRDRGRETQYF. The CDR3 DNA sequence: TGTGCCAGTGGTGCGTCGTTGGGGCGGGACAGGGGACGCGAGACCCAGTACTTC.

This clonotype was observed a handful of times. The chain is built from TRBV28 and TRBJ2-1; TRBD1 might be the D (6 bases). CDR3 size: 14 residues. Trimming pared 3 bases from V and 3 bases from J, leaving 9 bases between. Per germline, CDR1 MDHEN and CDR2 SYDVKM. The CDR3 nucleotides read TGTGCCAGCAGTTTGGGGGCAGGCTACAATGAGCAGTTCTTC. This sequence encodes CASSLGAGYNEQFF.

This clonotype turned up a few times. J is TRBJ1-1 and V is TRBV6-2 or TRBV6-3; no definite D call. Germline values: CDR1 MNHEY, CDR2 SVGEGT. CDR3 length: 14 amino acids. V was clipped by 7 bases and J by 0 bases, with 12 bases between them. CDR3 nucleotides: TGTGCCAGCATCCAGAGGACGGTGAACACTGAAGCTTTCTTT. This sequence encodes CASIQRTVNTEAFF.

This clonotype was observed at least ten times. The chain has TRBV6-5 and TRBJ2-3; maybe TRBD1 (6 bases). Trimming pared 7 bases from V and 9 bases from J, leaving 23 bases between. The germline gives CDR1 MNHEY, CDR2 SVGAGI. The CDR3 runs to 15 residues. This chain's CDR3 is CASTVDGGATRTQYF. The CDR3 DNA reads TGTGCCAGCACCGTGGATGGGGGCGCTACAAGGACGCAGTATTTT.

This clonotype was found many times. The CDR3 DNA follows: TGTGCCAGCAGCCCCTACGCCATCAGGGGGCGCCCCTACGAGCAGTACTTC. This translates into CASSPYAIRGRPYEQYF. This chain connects TRBV4-2 to TRBJ2-7; 8 bases fit TRBD1. V dropped 4 bases and J dropped 2; count of bases not matched to a gene: 13. From germline, CDR1 is LGHNA and CDR2 YNFKEQ. The CDR3 length is 17 residues.

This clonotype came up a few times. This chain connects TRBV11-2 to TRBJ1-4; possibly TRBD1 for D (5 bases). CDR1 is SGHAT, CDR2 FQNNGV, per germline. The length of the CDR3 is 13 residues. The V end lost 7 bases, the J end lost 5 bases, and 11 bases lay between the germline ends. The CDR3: CASTRTGNEKLFF. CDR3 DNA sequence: TGTGCCAGCACCCGAACAGGAAATGAAAAACTGTTTTTT. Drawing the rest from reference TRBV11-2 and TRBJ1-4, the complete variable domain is EAGVAQSPRYKIIEKRQSVAFWCNPISGHATLYWYQQILGQGPKLLIQFQNNGVVDDSQLPKDRFSAERLKGVDSTLKIQPAKLEDSAVYLCASTRTGNEKLFFGSGTQLSVL.

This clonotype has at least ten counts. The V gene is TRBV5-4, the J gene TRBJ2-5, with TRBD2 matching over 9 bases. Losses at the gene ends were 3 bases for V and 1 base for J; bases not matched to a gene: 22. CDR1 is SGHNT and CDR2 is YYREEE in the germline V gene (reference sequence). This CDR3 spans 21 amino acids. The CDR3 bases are TGTGCCAGCAGCTCGCCCCTAGGCGGGGGGGACCGAGGTCAAGCCCAAGAGACCCAGTACTTC. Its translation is CASSSPLGGGDRGQAQETQYF.

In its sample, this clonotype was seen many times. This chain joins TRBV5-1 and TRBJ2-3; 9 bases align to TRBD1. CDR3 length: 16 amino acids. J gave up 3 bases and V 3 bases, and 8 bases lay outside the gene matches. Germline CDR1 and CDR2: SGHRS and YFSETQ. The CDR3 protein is CASSSNAGTGTDTQYF. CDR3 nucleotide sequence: TGCGCCAGCAGCTCGAATGCCGGGACAGGGACAGATACGCAGTATTTT.

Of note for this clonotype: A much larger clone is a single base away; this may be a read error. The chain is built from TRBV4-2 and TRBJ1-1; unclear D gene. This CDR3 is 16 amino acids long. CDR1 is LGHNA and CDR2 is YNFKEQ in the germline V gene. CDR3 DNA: TGTGCCAGCAGCCAAGCCCAGGTCAGAATGAACTCTGAAGCTTTCTTT. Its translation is CASSQAQVRMNSEAFF.

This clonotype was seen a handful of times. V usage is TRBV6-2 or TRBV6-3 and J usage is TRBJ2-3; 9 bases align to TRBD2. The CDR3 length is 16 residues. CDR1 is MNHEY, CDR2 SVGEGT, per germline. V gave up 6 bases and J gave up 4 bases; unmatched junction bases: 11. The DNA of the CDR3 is TGTGCCAGCAGCCCAGGGAGCGGGGGGCTTGCAGATACGCAGTATTTT. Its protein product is CASSPGSGGLADTQYF.

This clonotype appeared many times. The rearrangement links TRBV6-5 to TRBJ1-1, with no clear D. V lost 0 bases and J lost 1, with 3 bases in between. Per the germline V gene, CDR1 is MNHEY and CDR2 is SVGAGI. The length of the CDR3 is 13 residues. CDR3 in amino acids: CASSYSQNTEAFF. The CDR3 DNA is TGTGCCAGCAGTTACTCTCAGAACACTGAAGCTTTCTTT.

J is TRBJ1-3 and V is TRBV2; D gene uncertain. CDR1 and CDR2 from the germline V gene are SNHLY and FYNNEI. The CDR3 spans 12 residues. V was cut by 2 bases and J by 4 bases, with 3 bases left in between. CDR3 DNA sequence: TGTGCCAGCAGTGAAATGGGAAACACCATATATTTT. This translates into CASSEMGNTIYF.

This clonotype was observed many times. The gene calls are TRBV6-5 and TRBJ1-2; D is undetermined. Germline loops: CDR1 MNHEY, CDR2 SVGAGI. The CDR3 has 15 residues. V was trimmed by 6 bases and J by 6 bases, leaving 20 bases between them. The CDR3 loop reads CASSLTTQTTDGYTF. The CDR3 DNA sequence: TGTGCCAGCAGCCTGACGACACAAACTACGGATGGCTACACCTTC.

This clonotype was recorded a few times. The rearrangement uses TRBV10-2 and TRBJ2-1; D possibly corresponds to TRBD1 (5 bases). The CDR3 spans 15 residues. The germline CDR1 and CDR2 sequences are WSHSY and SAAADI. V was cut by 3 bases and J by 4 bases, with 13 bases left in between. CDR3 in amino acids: CASSEDSAQYNEQFF. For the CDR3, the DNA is TGCGCCAGCAGTGAAGACAGCGCACAATACAATGAGCAGTTCTTC.

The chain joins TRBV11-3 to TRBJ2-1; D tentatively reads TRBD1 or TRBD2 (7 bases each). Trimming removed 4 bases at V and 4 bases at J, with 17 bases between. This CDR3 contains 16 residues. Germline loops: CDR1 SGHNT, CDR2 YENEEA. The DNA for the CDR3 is TGTGCCAGCAGCTGGGGGGGACAGATCGGATACAATGAGCAGTTCTTC. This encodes CASSWGGQIGYNEQFF.

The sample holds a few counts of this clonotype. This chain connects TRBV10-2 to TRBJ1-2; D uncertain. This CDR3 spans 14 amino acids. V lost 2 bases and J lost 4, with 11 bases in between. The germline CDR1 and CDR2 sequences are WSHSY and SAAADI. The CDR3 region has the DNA TGCGCCAGCAGTGAGCACGACGGGCCCTATGGCTACACCTTC. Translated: CASSEHDGPYGYTF.

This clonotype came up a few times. The CDR3 DNA reads TGTGCCAGCAGCTTAGTTGTCGGGATTACGGAGACCCAGTACTTC. Its protein product is CASSLVVGITETQYF. The chain links TRBV7-2 to TRBJ2-5, with D perhaps matching TRBD2 (5 bases). The germline gives CDR1 SGHTA, CDR2 FQGNSA. The CDR3 spans 15 residues. V lost 1 base to trimming and J lost 5 bases, with 14 bases between them.

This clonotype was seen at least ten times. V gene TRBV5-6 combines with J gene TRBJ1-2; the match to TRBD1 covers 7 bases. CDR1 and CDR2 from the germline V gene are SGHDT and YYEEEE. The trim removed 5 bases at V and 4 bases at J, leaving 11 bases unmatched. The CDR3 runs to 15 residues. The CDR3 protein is CASRGTARRGYGYTF. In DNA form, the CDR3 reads TGTGCCAGCAGAGGGACAGCCCGAAGGGGCTATGGCTACACCTTC. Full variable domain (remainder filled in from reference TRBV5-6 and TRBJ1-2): DAGVTQSPTHLIKTRGQQVTLRCSPKSGHDTVSWYQQALGQGPQFIFQYYEEEERQRGNFPDRFSGHQFPNYSSELNVNALLLGDSALYLCASRGTARRGYGYTFGSGTRLTVV.

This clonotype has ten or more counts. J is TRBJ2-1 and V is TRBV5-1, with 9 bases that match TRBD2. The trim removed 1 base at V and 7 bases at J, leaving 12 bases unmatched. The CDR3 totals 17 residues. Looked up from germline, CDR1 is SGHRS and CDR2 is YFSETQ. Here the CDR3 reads CASSLLAGDPTVNEQFF. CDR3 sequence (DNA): TGCGCCAGCAGCTTGTTAGCGGGAGACCCTACTGTGAATGAGCAGTTCTTC.